This TCR beta chain appears in the sequencing data of a study of blood T cell repertoires in COVID-19. Across the whole study: COVID-19 samples collected from the United States, Italy and Spain covered acute and convalescent phases. T cells, B-cell-depleted T cells, or PBMCs supplied cDNA or gDNA.

This CDR3 has 14 amino acids. In this sample, this clone turned up once. Authors' data handling: Reference gene primer amplification yielded estimated nucleated cell counts. Libraries were prepared by immunoSEQ multiplex PCR; TCRdb keeps only in-frame clonotypes and omits some of them. The DNA gave D and trimming, while V, J and clone size come from that table. The sample shows 100,000 to 150,000 clones, 88% of them seen only once. Material: peripheral blood. This receptor was taken from a man aged 50 to 60 with acute or convalescent COVID-19. The chain recombines TRBV21-1 with TRBJ1-4; no DNA check was done on the table's D call, TRBD1. TRBV21-1 is designated a pseudogene. This CDR3 is CASSWDRANEKLFF. The CDR3 region has the DNA TGTGCCAGCAGCTGGGACAGGGCTAATGAAAAACTGTTTTTT.